The 26 T cell receptor beta chains listed next were all sequenced from one sample in a study of blood T cells in healthy people across ages. A second PCR of 7 to 11 cycles used a sample-barcoded 5' primer and a J-beta primer mix. TCRdb itself ran the 5' RACE reads through MiXCR, one entry per CDR3 protein. The sample has around 1,700,000 distinct CDR3 sequences; 28% are singletons. Sequencing was done on a sample of blood. These receptors were obtained from a woman aged 25 to 39 in good health.

This clonotype turned up a few times. The genes are TRBV18 and TRBJ2-3; 8 bases are a match to TRBD2. The CDR3 contains 15 residues. Germline V CDR1 and CDR2: KGHSH, LQKENI. V gave up 0 bases and J gave up 7 bases; unmatched junction bases: 6. Here the CDR3 reads CASSPPSGGRYTQYF. CDR3 nucleotide sequence: TGTGCCAGCTCACCACCGTCGGGGGGGCGTTATACGCAGTATTTT. Combining the CDR3 with reference TRBV18 and TRBJ2-3 gives the whole variable domain NAGVMQNPRHLVRRRGQEARLRCSPMKGHSHVYWYRQLPEEGLKFMVYLQKENIIDESGMPKERFSAEFPKEGPSILRIQQVVRGDSAAYFCASSPPSGGRYTQYFGPGTRLTVL.

This clonotype was detected a few times. The rearrangement uses TRBV27 and TRBJ1-6, with 7 bases lining up with TRBD1. This CDR3 has 16 residues. Trimming removed 6 bases from V and 7 bases from J; junction bases left unmatched: 12. Germline V gives CDR1 MNHEY, CDR2 SMNVEV (reference sequence). The CDR3 bases are TGTGCCAGCAGAGCACGGACAGGTACCAGCAATTCACCCCTCCACTTT. It encodes CASRARTGTSNSPLHF.

The chain links TRBV7-9 to TRBJ2-1; 8 positions agree with TRBD1. The CDR3 consists of 18 residues. V shed 4 bases, J shed 2 bases, and the junction held 13 bases outside the gene matches. Per germline, CDR1 SEHNR and CDR2 FQNEAQ (reference sequence). The CDR3 loop reads CASSSSRSNRGTYNEQFF. The CDR3 DNA reads as TGTGCCAGCAGCTCCTCCCGATCTAACAGGGGGACCTACAATGAGCAGTTCTTC.

The chain couples TRBV7-9 to TRBJ2-2; TRBD1 is a possible D gene (5 bases). CDR3 length: 14 residues. V was trimmed by 2 bases and J by 6 bases, leaving 10 bases between them. CDR1 SEHNR and CDR2 FQNEAQ come from the germline V gene (reference sequence). The CDR3 region is CASSLTTGSGELFF. CDR3 DNA sequence: TGTGCCAGCAGCTTAACAACAGGCTCCGGGGAGCTGTTTTTT.

This clonotype was seen a few times. This chain connects TRBV7-9 to TRBJ2-3, with TRBD2 as a possible D gene (6 bases). Germline V lookup: CDR1 SEHNR, CDR2 FQNEAQ (reference sequence). The CDR3 runs to 17 residues. The ends were cut back, 3 bases at V and 0 bases at J, with 16 bases in the middle. CDR3 DNA sequence: TGTGCCAGCAGCTTTTACCGATTGGGGAGGAGCACAGATACGCAGTATTTT. The encoded protein is CASSFYRLGRSTDTQYF.

This clonotype was recorded many times. The chain recombines TRBV3-1 with TRBJ2-7; D is uncertain. Trimming took off 3 bases at V and 1 base at J, with 10 bases between the two ends. Germline assignment: CDR1 LGHDT and CDR2 YNNKEL (reference sequence). The CDR3 consists of 14 residues. CDR3 sequence (DNA): TGTGCCAGCAGCCAGGAATACGCTTCCTACGAGCAGTACTTC. Translation: CASSQEYASYEQYF.

The sample holds one count of this clonotype. A much larger clone differs by one base, so this may be a read error. This rearrangement joins TRBV6-1 to TRBJ2-5; 9 bases are a match to TRBD2. Germline V gene data show CDR1 as MNHNS and CDR2 as SASEGT. The J segment lost 7 bases and the V segment lost 7 bases, leaving 13 bases of the junction unmatched. This CDR3 is built from 15 residues. The CDR3 reads CASNPRASGNGTQYF. The CDR3 DNA follows: TGTGCCAGCAATCCAAGGGCTAGCGGGAATGGGACCCAGTACTTC.

This clonotype was detected ten times or more. The V and J genes are TRBV7-2 and TRBJ2-5; D gene uncertain. The CDR3 runs 13 residues. Germline CDR1 and CDR2: SGHTA and FQGNSA. V shed 4 bases and J shed 4 bases, with 10 bases lying between them. Here the CDR3 DNA reads TGTGCCAGCAGCTCCTCCGGCCTAGAGACCCAGTACTTC. Translating it yields CASSSSGLETQYF.

This clonotype was detected ten times or more. The V gene is TRBV29-1, the J gene TRBJ2-7; a weak D match, TRBD1 (6 bases). Per germline, CDR1 SQVTM and CDR2 ANQGSEA. Trimming removed 7 bases from V and 6 bases from J, with 16 bases in between. The CDR3 has 12 residues. The CDR3 DNA follows: TGCAGCGCGGGACAACCTGTCGGCGAGCAGTACTTC. Its translation: CSAGQPVGEQYF.

This clonotype was counted a few times. The chain combines TRBV12-3 or TRBV12-4 with TRBJ1-1; D is unclear. The ends were cut back, 7 bases at V and 0 bases at J, with 15 bases in the middle. CDR3 length: 15 residues. For the CDR3, the DNA is TGTGCCAGCAAAAGACCAACTACAGTGAACACTGAAGCTTTCTTT. It is translated as CASKRPTTVNTEAFF.

J is TRBJ2-5 and V is TRBV7-2; D ambiguous. Trimming cost V 1 base and J 4 bases, with 10 bases left between them. The CDR3 length is 14 residues. CDR1 and CDR2 from the germline V gene are SGHTA and FQGNSA. CDR3 in amino acids: CASSLVGLLETQYF. The CDR3 bases are TGTGCCAGCAGCTTAGTGGGGTTATTAGAGACCCAGTACTTC.

This sequence joins TRBV7-9 and TRBJ2-1; 10 bases line up with TRBD2. The CDR3 length is 19 residues. Germline V gene sequence: CDR1 SEHNR, CDR2 FQNEAQ (reference sequence). V gave up 1 base and J gave up 5 bases; unmatched junction bases: 14. The CDR3 DNA follows: TGTGCCAGCAGCTTAGGGCTACAGCGGGAGGGCCCCGCTCACAATGAGCAGTTCTTC. This gives the protein CASSLGLQREGPAHNEQFF.

The J gene is TRBJ2-1, the V gene TRBV3-1, with 10 bases fitting TRBD2. Unmatched junction bases numbered 7, after V lost 5 bases and J lost 9 bases. The CDR3 totals 14 residues. Germline assignment: CDR1 LGHDT and CDR2 YNNKEL (reference sequence). The DNA for the CDR3 is TGTGCCAGCAGCTCAGCGGGGGGGCCGGTTGAGCAGTTCTTC. It specifies CASSSAGGPVEQFF.

J is TRBJ2-7 and V is TRBV5-1, with D possibly being TRBD1 (5 bases). V was shortened by 0 bases and J by 5 bases, with 15 bases between the two germline ends. CDR3 length: 15 residues. Germline lookup yields CDR1 SGHRS and CDR2 YFSETQ. CDR3 coding DNA: TGCGCCAGCAGCTTGGGGCAGGGCGTTGTGGACGAGCAGTACTTC. It specifies CASSLGQGVVDEQYF.

This chain uses TRBV4-1 with TRBJ1-1; D is unresolved. V was cut by 0 bases and J by 3 bases, with 11 bases left in between. Germline CDR1 is MGHRA and CDR2 is YSYEKL. The CDR3 sequence is 15 residues long. CDR3 protein: CASSQDLFTDTEAFF. The CDR3 DNA is TGCGCCAGCAGCCAAGATCTATTTACGGACACTGAAGCTTTCTTT.

The chain combines TRBV7-2 with TRBJ1-2, with a possible D match to TRBD1 (5 bases). The CDR3 has 14 residues. Germline V CDR1 and CDR2: SGHTA, FQGNSA. V was clipped by 1 base and J by 4 bases, with 10 bases between them. The CDR3 DNA follows: TGTGCCAGCAGCTTAGAGGGGTCTAGCTATGGCTACACCTTC. Translation: CASSLEGSSYGYTF. The variable domain in full, with the rest retrieved from reference TRBV7-2 and TRBJ1-2, is GAGVSQSPSNKVTEKGKDVELRCDPISGHTALYWYRQSLGQGLEFLIYFQGNSAPDKSGLPSDRFSAERTGGSVSTLTIQRTQQEDSAVYLCASSLEGSSYGYTFGSGTRLTVV.

The J gene is TRBJ2-5, the V gene TRBV28; D gene ambiguous. The CDR3 consists of 16 residues. The germline V gene encodes CDR1 MDHEN and CDR2 SYDVKM. V was cut by 3 bases and J by 4 bases, with 18 bases left in between. The CDR3 nucleotides read TGTGCCAGCAGTTTGGGGTGGAAGTCGGCAGCAGAGACCCAGTACTTC. Translating it yields CASSLGWKSAAETQYF.

This clonotype showed up just a few times. Written as DNA, the CDR3 is TGCGCCAGCAGCCAAGATCACAGGCTGGCCAATCAGCCCCAGCATTTT. It is translated as CASSQDHRLANQPQHF. J is TRBJ1-5 and V is TRBV4-3; D is possibly TRBD1 (5 bases). CDR1 and CDR2 from the germline V gene are LGHNA and YSLEER. The CDR3 has 16 residues. Between the trimmed V and J ends, which lost 0 bases and 3 bases, there was a span of 12 bases.

This clonotype was counted a few times. This rearrangement joins TRBV18 to TRBJ1-2, with D unclear. This CDR3 spans 13 amino acids. Germline V lookup: CDR1 KGHSH, CDR2 LQKENI. V was clipped by 6 bases and J by 0 bases, with 8 bases between them. The CDR3 sequence is CASSDAANYGYTF. CDR3 bases: TGTGCCAGCTCTGACGCCGCTAACTATGGCTACACCTTC.

This clonotype was observed many times. The V and J genes are TRBV20-1 and TRBJ2-1; the match to TRBD1 covers 8 bases. This CDR3 is built from 17 residues. Looked up from germline, CDR1 is DFQATT and CDR2 is SNEGSKA (reference sequence). V lost 1 base and J lost 2; bases outside the gene matches: 10. The CDR3 loop reads CSARAASEGQAYNEQFF. CDR3 sequence (DNA): TGCAGTGCTAGAGCAGCATCAGAGGGACAGGCCTACAATGAGCAGTTCTTC.

The chain carries TRBV20-1 and TRBJ1-2; D is unresolved. Germline-derived CDR1 and CDR2 are DFQATT and SNEGSKA (reference sequence). This CDR3 has 14 residues. Between the trimmed V and J ends, which lost 3 bases and 0 bases, there was a span of 11 bases. The CDR3 is CSARDFSTNYGYTF. In DNA form, the CDR3 reads TGCAGTGCTAGGGACTTCTCAACTAACTATGGCTACACCTTC.

This clonotype came up many times. The chain combines TRBV29-1 with TRBJ2-3, with TRBD2 matching 9 bases. Trimming took 4 bases from V and 2 from J; bases not matched to a gene: 7. From germline, CDR1 is SQVTM and CDR2 ANQGSEA. The length of the CDR3 is 15 residues. CDR3 DNA: TGCAGCGTTGCGAATAGCGGGGGTTTCACAGATACGCAGTATTTT. Amino acid sequence: CSVANSGGFTDTQYF.

The rearrangement uses TRBV28 and TRBJ1-5; no clear D. Germline CDR1 is MDHEN and CDR2 is SYDVKM. Trimming took 6 bases from V and 10 from J, leaving 13 bases between them. The CDR3 covers 12 residues. Written as DNA, the CDR3 is TGTGCCAGCAGCAACCCGACGGGTCCCCAGCATTTT. Protein product: CASSNPTGPQHF.

The sample holds many counts of this clonotype. The J gene is TRBJ2-7, the V gene TRBV20-1; TRBD2 matches at 14 bases. Germline trimming cut 6 bases from V and 2 bases from J; bases unmatched to any gene: 3. The germline CDR1 and CDR2 sequences are DFQATT and SNEGSKA (reference sequence). The CDR3 extends over 14 amino acids. For the CDR3, the DNA is TGCAGTGCGGTGACTAGCGGGAGGGCCTACGAGCAGTACTTC. As protein: CSAVTSGRAYEQYF.

This clonotype was counted a few times. The V gene is TRBV27, the J gene TRBJ1-5, with 12 nucleotides matching TRBD1. There are 15 residues in the CDR3. The ends lost 10 bases at V and 6 bases at J; junction bases unmatched: 10. The germline CDR1 and CDR2 sequences are MNHEY and SMNVEV (reference sequence). The CDR3 is CATRPGTGGSQPQHF. CDR3 DNA: TGTGCCACCAGACCTGGGACAGGGGGCAGTCAGCCCCAGCATTTT.

This clonotype has more than one count but fewer than ten. The chain carries TRBV7-9 and TRBJ1-1; 8 bases fit TRBD1. The V gene end was trimmed by 4 bases and the J gene end by 4 bases; junction bases not matched to a gene: 8. CDR1 is SEHNR and CDR2 is FQNEAQ in the germline V gene (reference sequence). CDR3 length: 15 amino acids. CDR3 protein: CASSSPPRGLTEAFF. The CDR3 region has the DNA TGTGCCAGCAGCTCCCCCCCCAGGGGGCTCACTGAAGCTTTCTTT.